The next 9 T cell receptor beta chains were all read from a single sample in a study of T cell repertoires in cytomegalovirus infection. TCRdb re-called the reads through MiXCR, storing one row per CDR3 protein. The sample shows 650,000 to 900,000 distinct CDR3 sequences, 32% of them seen only once. What these receptors recognize is not known. The sample here was cultured CD8+ T cells from PBMCs, taken from culture after CMV antigen stimulation. The receptors were sampled from a human donor in good health (CMV status not recorded). Some clones in this sample may be carry-over from other donors' samples.

This clonotype has only a few counts. This chain uses TRBV29-1 with TRBJ2-3; the match to TRBD2 covers 9 bases. The V and J ends lost 6 bases and 0 bases, in that order; junction bases with no gene match: 10. The germline gives CDR1 SQVTM, CDR2 ANQGSEA. CDR3 length equals 16 residues. This CDR3 is CSVIGTSLISTDTQYF. For the CDR3, the DNA is TGCAGCGTCATCGGGACTAGCCTAATAAGCACAGATACGCAGTATTTT.

This clonotype showed up many times. V usage is TRBV7-6 and J usage is TRBJ1-1; the match to TRBD1 covers 9 bases. CDR1 and CDR2 from the germline V gene are SGHVS and FNYEAQ. V was pared by 4 bases and J by 5 bases, with 11 bases of the junction left unmatched. This CDR3 region has 16 residues. The CDR3 DNA is TGTGCCAGCAGCTCAGTACAACAGGGGGCGATGACTGAAGCTTTCTTT. Translation: CASSSVQQGAMTEAFF.

This CDR3 is CASEGDFAEAFF. For the CDR3, the DNA is TGCGCCAGCGAGGGGGACTTCGCTGAAGCTTTCTTT. J is TRBJ1-1 and V is TRBV10-2; tentative D call: TRBD1 (6 bases). The CDR3 is 12 amino acids. V was clipped by 8 bases and J by 6 bases, with 13 bases between them. CDR1 and CDR2 (germline): WSHSY, SAAADI.

The rearrangement links TRBV29-1 to TRBJ1-2; weak D call: TRBD1 (5 bases). Trimming pared 1 base from V and 2 bases from J, leaving 20 bases between. Looked up from germline, CDR1 is SQVTM and CDR2 is ANQGSEA. The CDR3 length is 17 residues. CDR3 sequence (DNA): TGCAGCGTTGAAGCACTTAAAGGGTACGAGGGGAACTATGGCTACACCTTC. This codes for CSVEALKGYEGNYGYTF.

This chain joins TRBV11-3 and TRBJ2-4, with TRBD1 as a possible D gene (6 bases). The V end lost 8 bases, the J end lost 4 bases, and 15 bases lay between the germline ends. Germline V gene sequence: CDR1 SGHNT, CDR2 YENEEA. CDR3 length: 14 amino acids. In nucleotides, the CDR3 is TGTGCCAGCGACTGCTACAGGGAGAAAAACATTCAGTACTTC. It codes for CASDCYREKNIQYF.

This clonotype was seen more than once but under ten times. The J gene is TRBJ1-2, the V gene TRBV29-1; 7 bases match TRBD1. Germline CDR1 and CDR2: SQVTM and ANQGSEA. After removal of 7 bases from V and 5 bases from J, the junction contained 10 bases not matched to a gene. The length of the CDR3 is 13 residues. The CDR3 coding sequence is TGCAGCGCCGAACGACAGGGCGGGTATGGCTACACCTTC. This codes for CSAERQGGYGYTF.

This clonotype was detected many times. V usage is TRBV7-8 and J usage is TRBJ1-1, with 8 nucleotides matching TRBD1. The CDR3 length is 18 residues. From germline, CDR1 is SGHVS and CDR2 FQNEAQ. The V segment lost 1 base and the J segment 3 bases; nucleotides outside the gene matches: 13. The CDR3 is CASSLEGWGTGPDTEAFF. The CDR3 region has the DNA TGTGCCAGCAGCTTAGAAGGATGGGGGACAGGTCCAGACACTGAAGCTTTCTTT.

This sequence joins TRBV28 and TRBJ2-1, with unresolved D. V dropped 6 bases and J dropped 12 bases, with 12 bases sitting between them. CDR1 is MDHEN and CDR2 is SYDVKM in the germline V gene. The CDR3 spans 11 residues. The CDR3 loop is CASRGEIAQFF. For the CDR3, the DNA is TGTGCCAGCAGAGGCGAAATCGCGCAGTTCTTC.

The V call is TRBV6-1, the J call TRBJ2-3; 7 bases align to TRBD1. Per the germline V gene, CDR1 is MNHNS and CDR2 is SASEGT. The CDR3 is made up of 14 amino acids. Unmatched junction bases numbered 6, after V lost 5 bases and J lost 4 bases. The CDR3 loop reads CASSQEDRPDTQYF. CDR3 bases: TGTGCCAGCAGTCAAGAGGACAGGCCAGATACGCAGTATTTT.